The 10 T cell receptor beta chains below all came from one sample that was sequenced in a study of blood T cell repertoires in COVID-19. Sequencing used immunoSEQ multiplex PCR; TCRdb keeps in-frame clones, though not all of them. The sample yields around 260,000 clones, around 85% seen once. The sequenced sample was PBMCs or T cells enriched from blood (not recorded which). These receptors originate from a woman in her twenties or thirties who had recovered from COVID-19.

This sequence joins TRBV19 and TRBJ2-7, with 7 bases that match TRBD1. The junction had 5 bases not matched to a gene; V was cut back by 5 bases and J by 1 base. CDR3 length: 14 amino acids. From germline, CDR1 is LNHDA and CDR2 SQIVND (reference sequence). The CDR3 loop reads CASSVHRGSYEQYF. The CDR3 DNA is TGTGCCAGTAGTGTCCACAGGGGTTCCTACGAGCAGTACTTC.

The V and J genes are TRBV18 and TRBJ1-2; D might be TRBD1 (6 bases). Trimming removed 1 base at V and 0 bases at J, with 12 bases between. The CDR3 is 16 amino acids. From germline, CDR1 is KGHSH and CDR2 LQKENI. The CDR3 here is CASSPLTGPSNYGYTF. CDR3 coding DNA: TGTGCCAGCTCACCACTAACAGGGCCCTCTAACTATGGCTACACCTTC. The full variable domain, rest sourced from reference TRBV18 and TRBJ1-2, is NAGVMQNPRHLVRRRGQEARLRCSPMKGHSHVYWYRQLPEEGLKFMVYLQKENIIDESGMPKERFSAEFPKEGPSILRIQQVVRGDSAAYFCASSPLTGPSNYGYTFGSGTRLTVV.

This chain uses TRBV28 with TRBJ1-2; no clear D. The CDR3 has 11 amino acids. V was pared by 8 bases and J by 10 bases, with 14 bases between. From germline, CDR1 is MDHEN and CDR2 SYDVKM. The DNA of the CDR3 is TGTGCCAGCGCCACCGGGTCTCCCTACACCTTC. The encoded protein is CASATGSPYTF.

The chain recombines TRBV15 with TRBJ2-5; the D is unclear. The CDR3 is 13 amino acids. The germline CDR1 and CDR2 sequences are LNHNV and YYDKDF (reference sequence). V lost 8 bases, J lost 4 bases, and 14 bases lay in between. The CDR3 sequence: CATLDTVRETQYF. DNA of the CDR3: TGTGCCACCCTCGACACCGTTCGAGAGACCCAGTACTTC.

J is TRBJ1-4 and V is TRBV10-2; possibly TRBD1 for D (5 bases). From germline, CDR1 is WSHSY and CDR2 SAAADI. The V and J ends lost 2 bases and 7 bases respectively, with 11 bases between them. The CDR3 runs 14 residues. The CDR3 here is CASSEVGRGEKLFF. CDR3 coding DNA: TGCGCCAGCAGTGAGGTGGGGCGCGGTGAAAAACTGTTTTTT.

Turning to this clone: One end of the junction does not line up with germline, which may come from a read error. The J gene is TRBJ1-5, the V gene TRBV28; D is ambiguous. CDR3 length: 11 residues. Germline V CDR1 and CDR2: MDHEN, SYDVKM. In DNA, the CDR3 is TGTGCCAGCTCCGATCCGGCGATTCTAGATTTT. The encoded protein is CASSDPAILDF.

This sequence joins TRBV28 and TRBJ1-2, with a possible D match to TRBD1 (6 bases). Germline values: CDR1 MDHEN, CDR2 SYDVKM. The V end lost 6 bases, the J end lost 4 bases, and 9 bases lay between the germline ends. This CDR3 spans 12 amino acids. As DNA, the CDR3 is TGTGCCAGCAGGAACAGGGTCTATGGCTACACCTTC. Amino acid sequence: CASRNRVYGYTF.

This chain links TRBV6-4 with TRBJ2-3; tentatively, D is TRBD2 (6 bases). V lost 3 bases and J lost 4, with 17 bases in between. The germline CDR1 and CDR2 sequences are MRHNA and SNTAGT. The length of the CDR3 is 16 residues. The CDR3 loop reads CASSEVPGDLSDTQYF. The CDR3 DNA follows: TGTGCCAGCAGTGAAGTTCCGGGAGATTTGTCAGATACGCAGTATTTT.

This sequence joins TRBV6-4 and TRBJ2-3; D gene unclear. Trimming removed 0 bases from V and 4 bases from J, with 8 bases in between. Germline V gives CDR1 MRHNA, CDR2 SNTAGT. CDR3 length: 14 amino acids. Here the CDR3 reads CASSDSYGADTQYF. The CDR3 DNA is TGTGCCAGCAGTGACTCCTACGGTGCAGATACGCAGTATTTT.

The chain employs TRBV11-2 and TRBJ1-1; D is perhaps TRBD1 (5 bases). V lost 5 bases and J 1 base, leaving 14 bases between the germline ends. This CDR3 is built from 15 residues. CDR1 is SGHAT and CDR2 is FQNNGV in the germline V gene. In DNA form, the CDR3 reads TGTGCCAGCAGCCCTGGGGCTCAGAAGAACACTGAAGCTTTCTTT. As protein: CASSPGAQKNTEAFF.